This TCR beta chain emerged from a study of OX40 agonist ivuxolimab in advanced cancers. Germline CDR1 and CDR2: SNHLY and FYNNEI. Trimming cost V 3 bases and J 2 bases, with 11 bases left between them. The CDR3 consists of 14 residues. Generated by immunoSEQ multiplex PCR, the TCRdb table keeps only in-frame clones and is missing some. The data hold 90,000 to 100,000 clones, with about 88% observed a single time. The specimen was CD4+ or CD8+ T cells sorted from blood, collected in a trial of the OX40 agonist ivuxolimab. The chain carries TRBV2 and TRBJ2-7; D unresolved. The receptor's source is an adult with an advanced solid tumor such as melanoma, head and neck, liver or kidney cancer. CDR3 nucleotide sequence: TGTGCCAGCAGTGAGCAAGCTTTCACCTACGAGCAGTACTTC. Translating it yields CASSEQAFTYEQYF. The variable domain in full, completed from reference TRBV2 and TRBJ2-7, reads EPEVTQTPSHQVTQMGQEVILRCVPISNHLYFYWYRQILGQKVEFLVSFYNNEISEKSEIFDDQFSVERPDGSNFTLKIRSTKLEDSAMYFCASSEQAFTYEQYFGPGTRLTVT.